Sequencing of this T cell receptor beta chain was carried out in a study of siplizumab effects on memory and regulatory T cells. TCRdb's table, derived via immunoSEQ multiplex PCR, lists solely in-frame clones and lacks some. The data contain more than 85,000 clones, 80% to 95% of them singletons. Germline V CDR1 and CDR2: LNHDA, SQIVND (reference sequence). V lost 5 bases and J lost 5, with 15 bases in between. The CDR3 is 14 residues long. The receptor was derived from a human donor in good health. The sample consisted of CD4+ T cells sorted from blood. The chain is built from TRBV19 and TRBJ1-1; no clear D. Here the CDR3 reads CASSPHSSNTEAFF. Here the CDR3 DNA reads TGTGCCAGTAGTCCACATTCGTCAAATACTGAAGCTTTCTTT. Complete variable domain (other parts from reference TRBV19 and TRBJ1-1): DGGITQSPKYLFRKEGQNVTLSCEQNLNHDAMYWYRQDPGQGLRLIYYSQIVNDFQKGDIAEGYSVSREKKESFPLTVTSAQKNPTAFYLCASSPHSSNTEAFFGQGTRLTVV.